What follows describes a single T cell receptor (beta chain). What it binds is unknown. PCR used 60 Vbeta primers and 13 Jbeta primers. Data came from immunoSEQ multiplex PCR; TCRdb stores just in-frame clones and leaves some out. The sample lists just over 150,000 clones, approximately 78% occurring once. The data derive from a study of cytomegalovirus exposure and HLA in healthy donors. Whole-study findings and limits: Over 15,000 TCR beta sequences were associated with HLA alleles at 0.05 false discovery rate in a later analysis.

Deletions cut 0 bases from V and 2 bases from J, with 10 bases between. The germline CDR1 and CDR2 sequences are ENHRY and SYGVKD. The CDR3 has 15 residues. Sequenced sample: PBMCs. The chain is built from TRBV10-3 and TRBJ1-1; D gene unclear. The receptor was isolated from a woman aged 40 to 50 in good health and CMV-seronegative. The CDR3 sequence is CAISESMPSNTEAFF. DNA of the CDR3: TGTGCCATCAGTGAGTCGATGCCTAGCAACACTGAAGCTTTCTTT.